This T cell receptor (beta chain) emerged from a study of cytomegalovirus exposure and HLA in healthy donors. Study-wide points: When presence/absence was analysed, sequencing depth was taken to be roughly uniform across donors. Trimming of TCR beta V- and J-genes showed a link, identified in a later analysis, to a missense DCLRE1C variant. Across HLA loci, a later analysis found differing TCR association rates, with DRB1 most and HLA-C fewest.

CDR1 is SGHNT, CDR2 YENEEA, per germline. The length of the CDR3 is 13 residues. V trimming: 4 bases; J trimming: 7 bases; junction bases outside the gene matches: 3. PCR primers comprised 60 Vbeta and 13 Jbeta primers. Sequencing used immunoSEQ multiplex PCR; TCRdb keeps in-frame clones, though not all of them. The sample contains about 170,000 clones, around 80% of which appear only once. This clone was seen a few times. Its antigen remains unidentified. The sample was PBMCs. This sequence was found in a woman in her 30s in good health and CMV-seropositive. The chain joins TRBV11-3 to TRBJ1-1; TRBD1 matches 10 bases. For the CDR3, the DNA is TGTGCCAGCAGCTCGGACAGGGGGAATGAAGCTTTCTTT. It encodes CASSSDRGNEAFF.